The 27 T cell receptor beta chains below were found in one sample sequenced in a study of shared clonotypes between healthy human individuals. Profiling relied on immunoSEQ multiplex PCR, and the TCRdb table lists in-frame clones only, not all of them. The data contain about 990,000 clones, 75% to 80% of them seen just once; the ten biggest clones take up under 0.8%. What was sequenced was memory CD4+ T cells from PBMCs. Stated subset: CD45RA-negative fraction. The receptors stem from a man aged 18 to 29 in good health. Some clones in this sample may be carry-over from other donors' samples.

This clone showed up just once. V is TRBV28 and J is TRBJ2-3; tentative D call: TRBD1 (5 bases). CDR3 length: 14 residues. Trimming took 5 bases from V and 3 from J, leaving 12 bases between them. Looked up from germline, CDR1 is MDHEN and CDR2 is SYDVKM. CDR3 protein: CASSERQFTDTQYF. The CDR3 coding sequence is TGTGCCAGCAGTGAACGACAGTTTACAGATACGCAGTATTTT.

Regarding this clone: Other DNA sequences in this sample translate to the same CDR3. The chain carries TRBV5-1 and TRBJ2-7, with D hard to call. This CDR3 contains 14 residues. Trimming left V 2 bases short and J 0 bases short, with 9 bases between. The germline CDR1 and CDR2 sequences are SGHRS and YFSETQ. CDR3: CASSFLPGSYEQYF. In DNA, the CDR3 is TGCGCCAGCAGCTTTCTACCAGGCTCCTACGAGCAGTACTTC.

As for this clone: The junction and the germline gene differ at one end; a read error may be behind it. The CDR3 region has the DNA TGTGCCAGCAGTGAGAGCGGGGAGAACACTGAAGTTTTCTTT. Encoded protein: CASSESGENTEVFF. The chain couples TRBV25-1 to TRBJ1-1; D is unresolved. CDR3 length equals 14 residues. Germline loops: CDR1 MGHDK, CDR2 SYGVNS.

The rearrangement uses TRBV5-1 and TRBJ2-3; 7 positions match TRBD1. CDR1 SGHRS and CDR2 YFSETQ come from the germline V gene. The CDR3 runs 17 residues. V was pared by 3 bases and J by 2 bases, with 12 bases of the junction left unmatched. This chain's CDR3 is CASSWGDRAGITDTQYF. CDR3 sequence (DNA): TGCGCCAGCAGCTGGGGAGACAGGGCTGGGATCACAGATACGCAGTATTTT. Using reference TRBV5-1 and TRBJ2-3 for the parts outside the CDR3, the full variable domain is KAGVTQTPRYLIKTRGQQVTLSCSPISGHRSVSWYQQTPGQGLQFLFEYFSETQRNKGNFPGRFSGRQFSNSRSEMNVSTLELGDSALYLCASSWGDRAGITDTQYFGPGTRLTVL.

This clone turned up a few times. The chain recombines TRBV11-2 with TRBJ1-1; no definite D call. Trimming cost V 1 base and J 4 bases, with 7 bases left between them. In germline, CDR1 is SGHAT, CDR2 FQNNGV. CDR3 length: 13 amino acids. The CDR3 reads CASSLARGTEAFF. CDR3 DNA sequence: TGTGCCAGCAGCTTAGCCAGAGGCACTGAAGCTTTCTTT.

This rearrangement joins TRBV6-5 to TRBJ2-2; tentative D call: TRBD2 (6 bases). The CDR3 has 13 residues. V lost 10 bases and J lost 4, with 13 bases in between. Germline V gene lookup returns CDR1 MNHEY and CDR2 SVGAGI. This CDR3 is CATRRGGTGELFF. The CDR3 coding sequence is TGTGCCACCCGGCGGGGAGGCACCGGGGAGCTGTTTTTT.

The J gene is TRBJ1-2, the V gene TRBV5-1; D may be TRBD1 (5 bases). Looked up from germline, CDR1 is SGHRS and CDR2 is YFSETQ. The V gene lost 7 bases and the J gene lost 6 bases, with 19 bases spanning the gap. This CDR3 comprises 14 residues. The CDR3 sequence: CASRGLPGVDGYTF. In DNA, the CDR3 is TGCGCCAGCCGTGGACTTCCGGGGGTAGATGGCTACACCTTC.

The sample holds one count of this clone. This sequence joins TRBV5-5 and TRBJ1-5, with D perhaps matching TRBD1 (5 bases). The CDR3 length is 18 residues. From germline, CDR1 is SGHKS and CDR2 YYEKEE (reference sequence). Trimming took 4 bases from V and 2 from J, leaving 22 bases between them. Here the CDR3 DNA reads TGTGCCAGCAGCCAAGGTTCCGGGGCTTTGGAGGGCAATCAGCCCCAGCATTTT. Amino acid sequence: CASSQGSGALEGNQPQHF.

CDR3 coding DNA: TGTGCCAGCAGTGACGCCGGGGGCACAGATACGCAGTATTTT. It yields the protein CASSDAGGTDTQYF. This chain uses TRBV2 with TRBJ2-3; perhaps TRBD2 as D (5 bases). Trimming shortened V by 3 bases and J by 1 base, and 8 bases separated the two germline ends. There are 14 residues in the CDR3. Germline V gives CDR1 SNHLY, CDR2 FYNNEI.

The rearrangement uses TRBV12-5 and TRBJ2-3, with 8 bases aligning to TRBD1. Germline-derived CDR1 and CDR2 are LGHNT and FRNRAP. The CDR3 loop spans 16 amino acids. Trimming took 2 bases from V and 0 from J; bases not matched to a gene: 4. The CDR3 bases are TGTGCTAGTGGTTTGACAAGGACAGGGAGCACAGATACGCAGTATTTT. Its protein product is CASGLTRTGSTDTQYF.

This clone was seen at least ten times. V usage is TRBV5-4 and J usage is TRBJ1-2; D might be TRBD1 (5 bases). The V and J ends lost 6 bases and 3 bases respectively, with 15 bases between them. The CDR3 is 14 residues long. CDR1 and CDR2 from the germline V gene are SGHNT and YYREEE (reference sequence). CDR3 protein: CASTSRARDYGYTF. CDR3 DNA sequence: TGTGCCAGCACCTCCAGGGCGAGGGACTATGGCTACACCTTC.

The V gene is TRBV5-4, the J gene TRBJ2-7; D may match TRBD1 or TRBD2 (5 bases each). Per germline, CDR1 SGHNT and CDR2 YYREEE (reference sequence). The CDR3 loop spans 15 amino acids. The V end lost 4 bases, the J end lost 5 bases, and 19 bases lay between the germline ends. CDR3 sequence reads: CASSLRDGSLDEQYF. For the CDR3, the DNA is TGTGCCAGCAGCCTCCGGGACGGGTCCCTGGACGAGCAGTACTTC.

The CDR3 region has the DNA TGTGCCAGCAGTTTGCCCGTGGGTACCTACGAGCAGTACTTC. This translates into CASSLPVGTYEQYF. The V gene is TRBV28, the J gene TRBJ2-7; D ambiguous. The CDR3 is 14 amino acids. CDR1 and CDR2 (germline): MDHEN, SYDVKM. V was clipped by 3 bases and J by 2 bases, with 11 bases between them.

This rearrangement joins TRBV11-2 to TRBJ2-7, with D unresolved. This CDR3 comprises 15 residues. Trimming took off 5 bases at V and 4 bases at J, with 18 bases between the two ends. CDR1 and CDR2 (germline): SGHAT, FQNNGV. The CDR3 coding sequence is TGTGCCAGCAGCCCGTGGGTACGAACAAGATACGAGCAGTACTTC. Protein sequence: CASSPWVRTRYEQYF.

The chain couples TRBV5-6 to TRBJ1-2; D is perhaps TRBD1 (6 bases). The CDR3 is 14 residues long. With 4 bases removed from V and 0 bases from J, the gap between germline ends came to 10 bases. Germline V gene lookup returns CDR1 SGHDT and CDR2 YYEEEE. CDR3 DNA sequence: TGTGCCAGCAGCCCCCCAGGGGCTAACTATGGCTACACCTTC. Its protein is CASSPPGANYGYTF.

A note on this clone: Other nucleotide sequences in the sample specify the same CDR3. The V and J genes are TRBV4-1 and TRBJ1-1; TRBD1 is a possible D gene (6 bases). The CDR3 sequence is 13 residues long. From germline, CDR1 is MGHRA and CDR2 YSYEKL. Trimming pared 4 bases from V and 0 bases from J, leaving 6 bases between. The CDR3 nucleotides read TGCGCCAGCAGCCGGACAGTGAACACTGAAGCTTTCTTT. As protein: CASSRTVNTEAFF.

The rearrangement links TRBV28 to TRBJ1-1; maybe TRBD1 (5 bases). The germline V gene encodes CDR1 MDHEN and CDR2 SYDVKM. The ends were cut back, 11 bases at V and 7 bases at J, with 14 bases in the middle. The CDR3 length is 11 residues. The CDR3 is CAAWRGREAFF. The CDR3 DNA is TGTGCCGCTTGGCGGGGACGTGAAGCTTTCTTT.

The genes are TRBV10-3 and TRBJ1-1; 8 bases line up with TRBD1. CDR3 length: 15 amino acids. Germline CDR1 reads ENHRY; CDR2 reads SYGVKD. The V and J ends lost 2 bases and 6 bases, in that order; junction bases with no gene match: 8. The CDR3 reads CAISEVGQGAAEAFF. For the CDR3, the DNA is TGTGCCATCAGTGAGGTCGGGCAGGGGGCGGCTGAAGCTTTCTTT.

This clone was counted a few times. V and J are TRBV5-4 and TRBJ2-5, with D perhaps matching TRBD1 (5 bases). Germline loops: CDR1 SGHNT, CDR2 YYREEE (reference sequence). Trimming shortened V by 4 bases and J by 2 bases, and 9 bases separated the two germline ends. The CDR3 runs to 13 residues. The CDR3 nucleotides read TGTGCCAGCAGCCTCCAGGGTCAAGAGACCCAGTACTTC. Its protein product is CASSLQGQETQYF.

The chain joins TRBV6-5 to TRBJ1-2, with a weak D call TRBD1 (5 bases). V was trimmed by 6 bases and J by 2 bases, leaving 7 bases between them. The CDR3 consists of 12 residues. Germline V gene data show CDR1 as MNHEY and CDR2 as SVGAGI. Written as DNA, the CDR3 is TGTGCCAGCAGGTCAGGGAACTATGGCTACACCTTC. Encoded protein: CASRSGNYGYTF.

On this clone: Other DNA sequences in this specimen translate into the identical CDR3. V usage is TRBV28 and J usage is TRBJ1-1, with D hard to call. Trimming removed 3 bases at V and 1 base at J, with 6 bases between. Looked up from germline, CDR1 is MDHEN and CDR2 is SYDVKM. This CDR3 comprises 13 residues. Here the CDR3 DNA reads TGTGCCAGCAGTTTCCGGTCGAACACTGAAGCTTTCTTT. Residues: CASSFRSNTEAFF.

The CDR3 spells CASSVGWQGTEAFF. The CDR3 DNA reads TGTGCCAGCAGCGTAGGGTGGCAGGGGACTGAAGCTTTCTTT. The J gene is TRBJ1-1, the V gene TRBV9; tentative D call: TRBD1 (6 bases). This CDR3 contains 14 residues. The V gene lost 0 bases and the J gene lost 5 bases, with 11 bases spanning the gap. Germline V gives CDR1 SGDLS, CDR2 YYNGEE.

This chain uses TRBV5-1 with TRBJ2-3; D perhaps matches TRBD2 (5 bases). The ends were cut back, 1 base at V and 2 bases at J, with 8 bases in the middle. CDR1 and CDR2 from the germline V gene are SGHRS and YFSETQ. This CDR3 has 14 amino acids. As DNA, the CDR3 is TGCGCCAGCAGCTTGCTCGGGAACACAGATACGCAGTATTTT. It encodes CASSLLGNTDTQYF.

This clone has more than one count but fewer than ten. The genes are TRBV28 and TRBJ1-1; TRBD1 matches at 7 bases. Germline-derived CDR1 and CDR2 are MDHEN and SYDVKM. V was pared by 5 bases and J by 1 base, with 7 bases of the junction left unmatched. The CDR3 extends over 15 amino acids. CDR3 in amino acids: CASSTRGQANTEAFF. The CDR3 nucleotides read TGTGCCAGCAGTACACGAGGACAGGCGAACACTGAAGCTTTCTTT.

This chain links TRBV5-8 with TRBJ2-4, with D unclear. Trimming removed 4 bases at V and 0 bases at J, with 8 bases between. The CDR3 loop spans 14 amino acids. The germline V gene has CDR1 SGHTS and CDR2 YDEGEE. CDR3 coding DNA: TGTGCCAGCAGCCTCATACTAGCCAAAAACATTCAGTACTTC. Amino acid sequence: CASSLILAKNIQYF. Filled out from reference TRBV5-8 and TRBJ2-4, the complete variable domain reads EAGVTQSPTHLIKTRGQQATLRCSPISGHTSVYWYQQALGLGLQFLLWYDEGEERNRGNFPPRFSGRQFPNYSSELNVNALELEDSALYLCASSLILAKNIQYFGAGTRLSVL.

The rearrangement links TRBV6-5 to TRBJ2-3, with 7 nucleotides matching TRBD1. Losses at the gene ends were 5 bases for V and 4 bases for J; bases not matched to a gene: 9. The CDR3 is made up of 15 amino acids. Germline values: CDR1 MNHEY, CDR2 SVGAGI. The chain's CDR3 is CASSLTGETADTQYF. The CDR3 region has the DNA TGTGCCAGCAGTCTTACAGGGGAAACGGCAGATACGCAGTATTTT.

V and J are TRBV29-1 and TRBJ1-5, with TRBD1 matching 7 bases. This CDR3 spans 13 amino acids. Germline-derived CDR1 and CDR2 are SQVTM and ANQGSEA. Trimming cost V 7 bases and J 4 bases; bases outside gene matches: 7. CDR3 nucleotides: TGCAGCGCGTTGACAGGGATTAATCAGCCCCAGCATTTT. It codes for CSALTGINQPQHF.